A selection of T cell receptor beta chains follows, all from one sample in a study of shared T cell receptors in the human thymus. The method was immunoSEQ multiplex PCR; TCRdb's version includes in-frame clones alone and lacks a portion of them. The table records some 700,000 clones, approximately 90% of them present only once. The same sample was also used in a study of human thymus T cells.

Sequencing input: thymocytes. The receptor set was obtained from a boy in the first two years of life with a congenital heart defect. Both conserved end residues are part of each CDR3. A D gene is named only where the DNA matches it firmly. A clone size is listed for some rows: how often the clone was seen (once, few, many), or a class if it is expanded.

.,TRBJ1-5,TRBV27,.,CASSSDYPPRDQPQHF,TGTGCCAGCAGTTCAGATTATCCCCCCAGGGATCAGCCCCAGCATTTT
once,TRBJ1-5,TRBV10-1,TRBD1,CASRGQGGNQPQHF,TGCGCCAGCAGAGGACAGGGCGGGAATCAGCCCCAGCATTTT
.,TRBJ2-1,TRBV5-4,.,CASSLWSYPDIAEQFF,TGTGCCAGCAGCTTGTGGTCCTACCCCGATATAGCTGAGCAGTTCTTC
.,TRBJ2-1,TRBV4-3,TRBD1,CASRPNSPGTGNRDNEQFF,TGCGCCAGCAGACCAAATAGTCCCGGGACAGGGAACAGAGACAATGAGCAGTTCTTC
once,TRBJ2-7,TRBV11-2,TRBD2,CASSHSSGGSSYEQYF,TGTGCCAGCAGCCATTCTAGCGGGGGGAGCTCCTACGAGCAGTACTTC
.,TRBJ2-3,TRBV28,.,CASRRGQGVLTDTQYF,TGTGCCAGCCGGAGGGGGCAGGGAGTACTCACAGATACGCAGTATTTT
.,TRBJ2-7,TRBV4-1,TRBD2,CASSQPRASGNSYEQYF,TGCGCCAGCAGCCAACCACGGGCTAGCGGGAACTCCTACGAGCAGTACTTC
.,TRBJ1-2,TRBV30,.,CAWGPGVYTF,TGTGCCTGGGGGCCCGGGGTCTACACCTTC
.,TRBJ2-3,TRBV7-8,.,CASSLESSTDTQYF,TGTGCCAGCAGCTTAGAGAGTTCAACAGATACGCAGTATTTT
.,TRBJ2-7,TRBV9,TRBD2,CASSVASGTYEQYF,TGTGCCAGCAGCGTTGCTAGCGGCACCTACGAGCAGTACTTC
.,TRBJ2-5,TRBV28,.,CASSSGPPETQYF,TGTGCCAGCAGTTCTGGGCCCCCAGAGACCCAGTACTTC
few,TRBJ2-7,TRBV2,.,CASSPEGGGVFGSYEQYF,TGTGCCAGCAGCCCCGAAGGGGGAGGGGTTTTTGGCTCCTACGAGCAGTACTTC
few,TRBJ1-3,TRBV5-8,TRBD1,CAAGATKEDRGGNTIYF,TGTGCCGCCGGGGCCACGAAAGAGGACAGGGGAGGAAACACCATATATTTT
.,TRBJ2-3,TRBV7-9,TRBD2,CASSVRGTSGGKDTQYF,TGTGCCAGCAGCGTTAGGGGGACTAGCGGGGGGAAAGATACGCAGTATTTT
.,TRBJ2-4,TRBV7-6,.,CASSLEDSKNIQYF,TGTGCCAGCAGCTTAGAGGACAGTAAAAACATTCAGTACTTC
.,TRBJ2-7,TRBV7-2,.,CASSFSSNEQYF,TGTGCCAGCAGCTTCTCCAGTAACGAGCAGTACTTC
.,TRBJ2-1,TRBV5-6,.,CASSRNLSGNEQFF,TGTGCCAGCAGCCGGAACCTCTCAGGCAATGAGCAGTTCTTC
.,TRBJ2-1,TRBV30,TRBD2,CAWSVQSGLANNEQFF,TGTGCCTGGAGTGTACAGTCGGGACTAGCCAACAATGAGCAGTTCTTC
.,TRBJ2-7,TRBV29-1,.,CSVEDRWRVGEQYF,TGCAGCGTTGAAGATCGGTGGAGGGTTGGCGAGCAGTACTTC
.,TRBJ2-1,TRBV4-1,.,CASSQDKGEHYNEQFF,TGCGCCAGCAGCCAAGATAAGGGGGAGCACTACAATGAGCAGTTCTTC
.,TRBJ2-3,TRBV7-2,TRBD2,CASSRGAGGPKADTQYF,TGTGCCAGCAGCAGAGGGGCGGGAGGGCCTAAGGCAGATACGCAGTATTTT
.,TRBJ1-2,TRBV5-1,TRBD1,CASSYGQGDNGYTF,TGCGCCAGCAGCTACGGACAGGGGGATAATGGCTACACCTTC
.,TRBJ2-5,TRBV19,.,CASSTPSDTQETQYF,TGTGCCAGTAGTACACCCTCGGACACCCAAGAGACCCAGTACTTC
.,TRBJ2-1,TRBV6-5,.,CASRSPRDCGEQFF,TGTGCCAGCAGGTCTCCCAGGGATTGCGGTGAGCAGTTCTTC
.,TRBJ2-3,TRBV15,TRBD2,CATNSLAGAPSSTDTQYF,TGTGCCACGAACTCACTAGCGGGAGCCCCTTCTAGCACAGATACGCAGTATTTT
.,TRBJ2-3,TRBV4-3,.,CASSQVGTAFSTDTQYF,TGCGCCAGCAGCCAAGTTGGAACAGCTTTTAGCACAGATACGCAGTATTTT
once,TRBJ1-1,TRBV28,.,CASSSQQGTNTEAFF,TGTGCCAGCAGTTCACAACAGGGCACTAACACTGAAGCTTTCTTT
.,TRBJ1-5,TRBV7-9,TRBD1,CASSLGGTGRSNQPQHF,TGTGCCAGCAGCTTAGGCGGGACAGGTCGAAGCAATCAGCCCCAGCATTTT
.,TRBJ2-2,TRBV4-3,TRBD1,CASSQTTGEEGGELFF,TGCGCCAGCAGCCAAACGACAGGGGAAGAGGGCGGGGAGCTGTTTTTT
.,TRBJ2-1,TRBV7-8,TRBD2,CASSLGGGRPDNNNEQFF,TGTGCCAGCAGCTTAGGTGGCGGGAGACCTGATAATAACAATGAGCAGTTCTTC
.,TRBJ1-5,TRBV4-1,TRBD1,CASSREDRSNQPQHF,TGCGCCAGCAGCCGCGAGGACAGGAGCAATCAGCCCCAGCATTTT
.,TRBJ2-7,TRBV11-3,TRBD1,CASSSRDRGHHEQYF,TGTGCCAGCAGCTCCCGGGACAGGGGGCACCACGAGCAGTACTTC
.,TRBJ2-3,TRBV29-1,.,CSVAPGGGLTTDTQYF,TGCAGCGTAGCCCCGGGGGGCGGACTCACCACAGATACGCAGTATTTT
.,TRBJ1-2,TRBV28,TRBD1,CASSLSPGQGDGYTF,TGTGCCAGCAGTTTATCGCCGGGACAGGGGGATGGCTACACCTTC
.,TRBJ1-2,TRBV7-8,.,CASSLDGTNNYGYTF,TGTGCCAGCAGCCTCGATGGGACAAATAACTATGGCTACACCTTC
.,TRBJ1-1,TRBV27,TRBD1,CASGGQGATEAFF,TGTGCCAGCGGGGGACAGGGGGCCACTGAAGCTTTCTTT
.,TRBJ1-2,TRBV7-2,TRBD1,CASSLGGQGRLYGYTF,TGTGCCAGCAGCTTAGGGGGACAGGGGAGGCTGTATGGCTACACCTTC
.,TRBJ2-2,TRBV6-5,.,CASSSLPARAGELFF,TGTGCCAGCAGTTCCCTCCCGGCCCGGGCCGGGGAGCTGTTTTTT
.,TRBJ2-7,TRBV18,.,CASSPKGPGAPVTHEQYF,TGTGCCAGCTCACCAAAGGGGCCAGGGGCCCCGGTTACCCACGAGCAGTACTTC
.,TRBJ1-5,TRBV28,TRBD1,CASSAGTGWGGCGNQPQHF,TGTGCCAGCAGCGCCGGGACAGGGTGGGGGGGTTGTGGAAACCAGCCCCAGCATTTT
.,TRBJ2-7,TRBV5-6,.,CASSLGGAGEESYEQYF,TGTGCCAGCAGCTTGGGGGGGGCGGGAGAAGAGTCCTACGAGCAGTACTTC